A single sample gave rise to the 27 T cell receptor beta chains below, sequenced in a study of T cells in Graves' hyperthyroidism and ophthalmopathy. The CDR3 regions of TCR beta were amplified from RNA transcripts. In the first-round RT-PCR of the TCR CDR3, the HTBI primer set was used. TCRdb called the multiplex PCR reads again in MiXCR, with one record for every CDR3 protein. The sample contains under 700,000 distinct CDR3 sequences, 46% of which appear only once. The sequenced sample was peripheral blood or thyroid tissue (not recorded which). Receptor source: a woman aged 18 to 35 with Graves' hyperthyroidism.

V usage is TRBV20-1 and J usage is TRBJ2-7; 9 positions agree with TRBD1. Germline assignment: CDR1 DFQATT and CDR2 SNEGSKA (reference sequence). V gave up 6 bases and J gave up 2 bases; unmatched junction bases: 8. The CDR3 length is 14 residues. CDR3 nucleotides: TGCAGTGCCCTCTCCCGGGACAGGGCCTACGAGCAGTACTTC. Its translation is CSALSRDRAYEQYF.

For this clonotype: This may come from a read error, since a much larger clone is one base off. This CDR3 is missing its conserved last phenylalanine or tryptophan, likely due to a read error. The CDR3 region is CASSQDHQETQYI. CDR3 DNA sequence: TGTGCCAGCAGCCAAGATCACCAAGAGACCCAGTACATC. This chain uses TRBV14 with TRBJ2-5; D is unclear. Germline assignment: CDR1 SGHDN and CDR2 FVKESK. The CDR3 extends over 13 amino acids. Trimming took off 0 bases at V and 0 bases at J, with 2 bases between the two ends.

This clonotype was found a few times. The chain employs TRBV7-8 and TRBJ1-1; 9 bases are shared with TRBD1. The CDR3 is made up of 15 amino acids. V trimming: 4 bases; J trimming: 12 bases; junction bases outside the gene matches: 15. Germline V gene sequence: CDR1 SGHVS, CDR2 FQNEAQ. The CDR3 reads CASSYDYRGREWPFF. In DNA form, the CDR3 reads TGTGCCAGCAGCTACGATTACAGGGGGCGCGAGTGGCCTTTCTTT.

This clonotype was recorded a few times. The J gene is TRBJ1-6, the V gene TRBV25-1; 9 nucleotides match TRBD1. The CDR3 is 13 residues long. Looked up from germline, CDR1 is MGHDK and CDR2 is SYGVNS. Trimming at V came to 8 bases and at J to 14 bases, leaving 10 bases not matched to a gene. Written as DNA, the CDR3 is TGTGCCAGCTCGACGGACAGGGGAGGTTCCCTCCACTTT. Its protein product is CASSTDRGGSLHF.

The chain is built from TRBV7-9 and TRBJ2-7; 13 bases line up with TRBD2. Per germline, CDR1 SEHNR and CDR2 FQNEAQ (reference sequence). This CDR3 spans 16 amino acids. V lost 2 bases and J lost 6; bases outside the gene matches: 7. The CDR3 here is CASSLRTSGRAAEQYF. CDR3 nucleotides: TGTGCCAGCAGCTTAAGGACTAGCGGGAGAGCGGCCGAGCAGTACTTC.

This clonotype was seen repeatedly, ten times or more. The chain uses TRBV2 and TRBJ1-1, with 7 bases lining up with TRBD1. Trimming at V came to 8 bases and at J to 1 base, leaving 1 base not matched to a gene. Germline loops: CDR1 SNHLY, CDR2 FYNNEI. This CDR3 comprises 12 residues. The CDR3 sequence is CASGQANTEAFF. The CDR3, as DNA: TGTGCCAGCGGACAGGCGAACACTGAAGCTTTCTTT.

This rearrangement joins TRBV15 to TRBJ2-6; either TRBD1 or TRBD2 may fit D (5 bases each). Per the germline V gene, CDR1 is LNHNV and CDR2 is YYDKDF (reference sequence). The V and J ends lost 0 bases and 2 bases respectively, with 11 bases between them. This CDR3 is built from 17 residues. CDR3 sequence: CATSREDEGPGANVLTF. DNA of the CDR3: TGTGCCACCAGCAGAGAGGACGAGGGACCTGGGGCCAACGTCCTGACTTTC.

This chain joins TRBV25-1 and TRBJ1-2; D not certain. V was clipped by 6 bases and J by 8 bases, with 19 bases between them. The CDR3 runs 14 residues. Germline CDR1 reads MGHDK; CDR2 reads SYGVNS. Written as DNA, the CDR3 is TGTGCCAGCAGCTTAGCGGAAAGCCAAGGAGGCTACACCTTC. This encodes CASSLAESQGGYTF.

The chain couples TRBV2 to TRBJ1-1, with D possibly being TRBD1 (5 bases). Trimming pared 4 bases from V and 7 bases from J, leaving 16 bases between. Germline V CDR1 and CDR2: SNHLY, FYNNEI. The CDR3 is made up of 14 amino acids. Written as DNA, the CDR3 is TGTGCCAGCAGTGGGTTGGTTGGAGGGGATGAAGCTTTCTTT. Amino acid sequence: CASSGLVGGDEAFF.

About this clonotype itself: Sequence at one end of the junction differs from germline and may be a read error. The CDR3, as DNA: TGTGCCAGCAGCGTAGACTTAAGGACCACCGGGGAGCTGTTTTTT. The encoded protein is CASSVDLRTTGELFF. This chain joins TRBV11-2 and TRBJ2-2, with D uncertain. Germline V gives CDR1 SGHAT, CDR2 FQNNGV. This CDR3 is built from 15 residues.

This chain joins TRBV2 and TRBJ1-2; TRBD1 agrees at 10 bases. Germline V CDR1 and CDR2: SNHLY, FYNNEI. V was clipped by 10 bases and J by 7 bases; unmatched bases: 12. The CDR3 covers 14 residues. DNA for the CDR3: TGTGCCACCGACGAGACAGGGGGCGCGGTTGGCTACACCTTC. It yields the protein CATDETGGAVGYTF.

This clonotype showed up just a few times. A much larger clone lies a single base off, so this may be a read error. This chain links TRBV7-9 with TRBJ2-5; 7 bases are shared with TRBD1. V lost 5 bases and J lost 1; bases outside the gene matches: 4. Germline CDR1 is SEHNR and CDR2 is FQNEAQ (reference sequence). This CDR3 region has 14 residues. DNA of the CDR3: TGTGCCAGCAGCCAAGGGACAGTCCAAGAGACCCAGTACTTC. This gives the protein CASSQGTVQETQYF.

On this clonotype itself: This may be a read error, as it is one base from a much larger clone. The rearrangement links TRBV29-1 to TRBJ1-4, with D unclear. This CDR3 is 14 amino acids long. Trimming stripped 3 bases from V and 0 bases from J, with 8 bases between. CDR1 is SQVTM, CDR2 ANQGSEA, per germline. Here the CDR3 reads CSVDNLATNEKLFF. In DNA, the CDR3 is TGCAGCGTTGACAACCTTGCAACTAATGAAAAACTGTTTTTT.

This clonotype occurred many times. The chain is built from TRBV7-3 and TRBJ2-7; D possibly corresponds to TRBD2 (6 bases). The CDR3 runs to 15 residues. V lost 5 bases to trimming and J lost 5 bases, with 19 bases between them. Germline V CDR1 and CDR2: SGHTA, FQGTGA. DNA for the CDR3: TGTGCCAGCAGCCCGTCAGGGTCGGGAGCTCACGAGCAGTACTTC. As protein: CASSPSGSGAHEQYF.

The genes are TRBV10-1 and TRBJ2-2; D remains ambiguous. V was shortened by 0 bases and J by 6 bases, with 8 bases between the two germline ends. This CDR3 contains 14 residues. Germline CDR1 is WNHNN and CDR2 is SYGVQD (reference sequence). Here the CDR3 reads CASSESSRPGELFF. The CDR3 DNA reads TGCGCCAGCAGTGAGTCTTCCAGGCCCGGGGAGCTGTTTTTT.

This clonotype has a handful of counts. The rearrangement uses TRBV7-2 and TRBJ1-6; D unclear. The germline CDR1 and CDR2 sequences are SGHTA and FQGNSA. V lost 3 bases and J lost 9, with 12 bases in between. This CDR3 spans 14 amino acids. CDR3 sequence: CASSLSKDLSPLHF. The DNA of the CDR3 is TGTGCCAGCAGCTTGAGCAAAGATCTTTCACCCCTCCACTTT.

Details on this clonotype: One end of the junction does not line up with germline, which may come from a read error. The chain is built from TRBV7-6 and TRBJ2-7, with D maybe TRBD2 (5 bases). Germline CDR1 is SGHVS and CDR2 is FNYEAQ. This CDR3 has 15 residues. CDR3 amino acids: CASSRLLERSHEQYF. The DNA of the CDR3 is TGCGCCAGCAGCCGCCTACTAGAGAGGAGTCACGAGCAGTACTTC.

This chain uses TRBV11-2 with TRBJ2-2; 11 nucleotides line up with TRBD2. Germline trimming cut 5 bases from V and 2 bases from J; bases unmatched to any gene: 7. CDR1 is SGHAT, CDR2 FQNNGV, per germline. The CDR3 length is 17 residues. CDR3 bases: TGTGCCAGCAGCCAACGACTAGCGGGACGAAACACCGGGGAGCTGTTTTTT. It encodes CASSQRLAGRNTGELFF.

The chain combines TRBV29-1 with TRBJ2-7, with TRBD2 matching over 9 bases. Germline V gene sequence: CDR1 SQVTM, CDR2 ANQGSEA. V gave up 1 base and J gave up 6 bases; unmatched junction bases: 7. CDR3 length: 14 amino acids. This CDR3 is CSVEARAGGSEQYF. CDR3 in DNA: TGCAGCGTTGAAGCGAGAGCGGGAGGTTCCGAGCAGTACTTC.

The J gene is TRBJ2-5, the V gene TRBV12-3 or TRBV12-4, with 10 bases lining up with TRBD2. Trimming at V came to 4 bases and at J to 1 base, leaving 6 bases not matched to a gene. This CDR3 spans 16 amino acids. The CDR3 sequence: CASSSDGLAAQETQYF. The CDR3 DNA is TGTGCCAGCAGTTCAGACGGACTAGCGGCCCAAGAGACCCAGTACTTC.

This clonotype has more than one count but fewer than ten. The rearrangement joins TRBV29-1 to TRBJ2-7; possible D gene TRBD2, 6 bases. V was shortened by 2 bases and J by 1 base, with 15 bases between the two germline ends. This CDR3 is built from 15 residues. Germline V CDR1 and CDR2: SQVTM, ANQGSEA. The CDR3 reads CSVEFSGGRSYEQYF. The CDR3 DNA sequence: TGCAGCGTTGAATTCTCCGGGGGACGATCCTACGAGCAGTACTTC.

The CDR3 sequence: CAIRAGRGSPGELFF. CDR3 in DNA: TGTGCCATCAGGGCCGGCAGAGGGAGCCCCGGGGAGCTGTTTTTT. This rearrangement joins TRBV10-3 to TRBJ2-2; TRBD2 might be the D (5 bases). CDR1 and CDR2 from the germline V gene are ENHRY and SYGVKD. This CDR3 spans 15 amino acids. V was clipped by 6 bases and J by 6 bases, with 17 bases between them.

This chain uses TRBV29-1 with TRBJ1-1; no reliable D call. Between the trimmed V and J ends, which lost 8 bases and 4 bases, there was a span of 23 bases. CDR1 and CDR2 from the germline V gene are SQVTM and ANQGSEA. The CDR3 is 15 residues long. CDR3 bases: TGCAGCCTCTCTGAGTGGGATGTTACGGGCACTGAAGCTTTCTTT. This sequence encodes CSLSEWDVTGTEAFF.

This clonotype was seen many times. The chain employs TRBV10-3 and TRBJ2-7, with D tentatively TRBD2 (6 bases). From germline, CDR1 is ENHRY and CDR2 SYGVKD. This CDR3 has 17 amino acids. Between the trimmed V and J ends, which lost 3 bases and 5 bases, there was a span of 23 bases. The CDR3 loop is CAISEPRRAGIFHEQYF. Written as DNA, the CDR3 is TGTGCCATCAGTGAACCCCGGAGGGCAGGGATCTTCCACGAGCAGTACTTC.

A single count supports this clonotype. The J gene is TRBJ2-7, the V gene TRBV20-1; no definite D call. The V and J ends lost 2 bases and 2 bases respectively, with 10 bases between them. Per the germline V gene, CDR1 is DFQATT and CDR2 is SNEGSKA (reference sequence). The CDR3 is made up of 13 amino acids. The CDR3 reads CSARPTTTYEQYF. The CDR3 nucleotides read TGCAGTGCTAGACCGACAACAACCTACGAGCAGTACTTC.

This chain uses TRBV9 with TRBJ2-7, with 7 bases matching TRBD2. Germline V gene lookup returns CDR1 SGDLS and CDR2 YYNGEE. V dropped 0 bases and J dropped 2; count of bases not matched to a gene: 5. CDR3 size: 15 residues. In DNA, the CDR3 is TGTGCCAGCAGCGTAGGCGGGAGCGGACCCTACGAGCAGTACTTC. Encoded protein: CASSVGGSGPYEQYF.

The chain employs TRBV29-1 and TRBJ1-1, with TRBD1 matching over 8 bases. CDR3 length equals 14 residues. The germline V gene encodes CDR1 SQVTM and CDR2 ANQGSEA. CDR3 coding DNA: TGCAGTGCTAGACAAACAGGGGGGAACACTGAAGCTTTCTTT. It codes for CSARQTGGNTEAFF.